These 9 T cell receptor beta chains were sequenced from one sample in a study of T cell responses to AZD1222 COVID-19 vaccine. Profiling relied on immunoSEQ multiplex PCR, and the TCRdb table lists in-frame clones only, not all of them. The sample records tens of thousands of clones, about 94% being singletons. The sample here was peripheral blood, taken 28 days after the second AZD1222 dose. The receptor source for this set is an adult who received the AZD1222 COVID-19 vaccine.

The gene calls are TRBV9 and TRBJ2-2, with 9 bases fitting TRBD2. Per germline, CDR1 SGDLS and CDR2 YYNGEE. Trimming at V came to 0 bases and at J to 4 bases, leaving 4 bases not matched to a gene. The CDR3 runs 16 residues. CDR3 in amino acids: CASSVVGLAITGELFF. As DNA, the CDR3 is TGTGCCAGCAGCGTAGTAGGACTAGCGATCACCGGGGAGCTGTTTTTT.

This clone was counted only a few times. The V call is TRBV7-6, the J call TRBJ2-1; 10 positions agree with TRBD2. This CDR3 region has 18 residues. Germline CDR1 and CDR2: SGHVS and FNYEAQ. The ends lost 3 bases at V and 7 bases at J; junction bases unmatched: 15. The CDR3 is CASSLGPGERGGLNEQFF. CDR3 nucleotide sequence: TGTGCCAGCAGCTTGGGGCCGGGGGAGCGGGGGGGCCTGAATGAGCAGTTCTTC.

The rearrangement links TRBV19 to TRBJ2-2; D is possibly TRBD1 (6 bases). V was shortened by 6 bases and J by 5 bases, with 10 bases between the two germline ends. CDR3 length equals 13 residues. Germline CDR1 reads LNHDA; CDR2 reads SQIVND (reference sequence). The CDR3 spells CASSQGLTGELFF. The DNA of the CDR3 is TGTGCCAGTAGCCAGGGGTTGACCGGGGAGCTGTTTTTT.

CDR3: CASSRDRGSNQPQHF. The CDR3 DNA is TGTGCCAGCAGCCGGGACAGGGGGAGCAATCAGCCCCAGCATTTT. The chain combines TRBV6-5 with TRBJ1-5; TRBD1 matches at 11 bases. The J segment lost 1 base and the V segment lost 6 bases, leaving 2 bases of the junction unmatched. Germline V gene data show CDR1 as MNHEY and CDR2 as SVGAGI. The CDR3 sequence is 15 residues long.

J is TRBJ1-1 and V is TRBV19; weak D call: TRBD1 (6 bases). Germline V gene data show CDR1 as LNHDA and CDR2 as SQIVND (reference sequence). This CDR3 region has 18 residues. The V end was cut by 5 bases, the J end by 1 base, with 23 bases between. The CDR3 region is CASSSRKGVRDRNTEAFF. In nucleotides, the CDR3 is TGTGCCAGTAGTTCCAGAAAGGGGGTCCGAGACAGGAACACTGAAGCTTTCTTT.

The chain recombines TRBV4-1 with TRBJ2-2; 7 bases are a match to TRBD1. CDR1 is MGHRA, CDR2 YSYEKL, per germline. The CDR3 contains 16 residues. The junction had 8 bases not matched to a gene; V was cut back by 4 bases and J by 3 bases. The CDR3 DNA follows: TGCGCCAGCAGCCCACGACAGGGTAAAGACACCGGGGAGCTGTTTTTT. It translates to CASSPRQGKDTGELFF.

Comment on this clone: The same CDR3 also results from other DNA sequences found in this sample. V is TRBV15 and J is TRBJ1-3, with unresolved D. V was trimmed by 0 bases and J by 3 bases, leaving 3 bases between them. Germline V lookup: CDR1 LNHNV, CDR2 YYDKDF (reference sequence). The CDR3 spans 13 residues. The CDR3 DNA is TGTGCCACCAGCAGAGATCGTGGAAACACCATATATTTT. This gives the protein CATSRDRGNTIYF.

J is TRBJ1-4 and V is TRBV3-1 (or the pseudogene TRBV3-2); 8 bases align to TRBD1. This CDR3 is built from 13 residues. Germline lookup yields CDR1 LGHDT and CDR2 YNNKEL (reference sequence). J was trimmed by 8 bases and V by 5 bases; bases with no gene match: 4. CDR3 residues: CASSTTGGEKLFF. In DNA, the CDR3 is TGTGCCAGCAGCACCACAGGGGGGGAAAAACTGTTTTTT.

The chain couples TRBV12-3 or TRBV12-4 to TRBJ1-1; maybe TRBD1 (5 bases). The CDR3 has 13 amino acids. Trimming took off 4 bases at V and 1 base at J, with 7 bases between the two ends. The CDR3 protein is CASSSDKNTEAFF. The CDR3 DNA is TGTGCCAGCAGTTCGGACAAGAACACTGAAGCTTTCTTT.